This paragraph reports one TCR beta chain. In the authors' methods: Using reference gene primer amplification, nucleated cell counts were estimated. The table came from immunoSEQ multiplex PCR; TCRdb's copy has only in-frame clones and leaves some out. V, J and clone size are taken as reported in that table, and D and trimming were inferred from the DNA itself. The sample carries 300,000 to 400,000 clones, less than 90% recorded once. The CDR3 consists of 15 residues. CDR1 is SGHAT and CDR2 is FQNNGV in the germline V gene. Trimming took 1 base from V and 2 from J, leaving 9 bases between them. This entry belongs to a study of blood T cell repertoires in COVID-19.

The sequence was collected from a woman aged 30 to 39 who had recovered from COVID-19. Material for sequencing was PBMCs or T cells enriched from blood (not recorded which). The V call is TRBV11-2, the J call TRBJ1-3, with TRBD1 as a possible D gene (5 bases). The CDR3 protein is CASSLGGRAGNTIYF. The CDR3 DNA follows: TGTGCCAGCAGCTTAGGGGGCAGGGCTGGAAACACCATATATTTT.